This TCR beta chain was sequenced in a study of prognosis after radiotherapy for stage I lung cancer. The wider study: The study deemed all of its non-small cell lung cancer patients medically inoperable.

TCR beta CDR3 amplification from genomic DNA was performed by two-round multiplex PCR. Specific primers for each TRBV and TRBJ gene were what first-round PCR used. TCRdb re-called the multiplex PCR reads through MiXCR, storing one row per CDR3 protein. Of about 59,000 distinct CDR3 sequences listed, about a quarter are singletons. This clonotype was detected many times. The antigen is undetermined. All patients were node-negative on CT and PET/CT, without prior chemotherapy, radiotherapy or other malignancies. Study conclusions and caveats: Patients who went on to get distant metastases had lower Shannon entropy after stereotactic body radiation therapy. Unique TCR clone counts dropped after stereotactic body radiation therapy, from a median of around 10,000 to 6,900.

The specimen was PBMCs, collected before or after stereotactic body radiation therapy (not recorded which). This receptor was taken from a donor aged 50 or older with non-small cell lung cancer.

CDR3 in DNA: TGTGCCAGCAAGATCAGGGAAGCTGGAAACACCATATATTTT. Translating gives CASKIREAGNTIYF. The rearrangement uses TRBV6-1 and TRBJ1-3; D may be TRBD1 (5 bases). Germline CDR1 and CDR2: MNHNS and SASEGT. V lost 7 bases to trimming and J lost 2 bases, with 12 bases between them. This CDR3 is 14 amino acids long.